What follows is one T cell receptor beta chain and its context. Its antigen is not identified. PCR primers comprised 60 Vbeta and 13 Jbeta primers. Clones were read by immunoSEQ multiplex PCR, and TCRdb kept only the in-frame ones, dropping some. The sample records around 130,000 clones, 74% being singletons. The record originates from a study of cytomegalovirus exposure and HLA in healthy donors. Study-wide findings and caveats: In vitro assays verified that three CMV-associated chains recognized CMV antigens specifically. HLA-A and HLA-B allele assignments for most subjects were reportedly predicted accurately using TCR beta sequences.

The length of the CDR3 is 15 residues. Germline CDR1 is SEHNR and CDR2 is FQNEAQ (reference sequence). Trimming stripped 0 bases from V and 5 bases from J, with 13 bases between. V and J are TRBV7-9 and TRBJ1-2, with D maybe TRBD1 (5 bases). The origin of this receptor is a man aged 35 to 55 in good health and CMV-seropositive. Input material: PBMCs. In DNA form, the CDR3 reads TGTGCCAGCAGCTTAGCGGGGCAGGGATTGTATGGCTACACCTTC. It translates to CASSLAGQGLYGYTF. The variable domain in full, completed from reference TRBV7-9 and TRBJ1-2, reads DTGVSQNPRHKITKRGQNVTFRCDPISEHNRLYWYRQTLGQGPEFLTYFQNEAQLEKSRLLSDRFSAERPKGSFSTLEIQRTEQGDSAMYLCASSLAGQGLYGYTFGSGTRLTVV.